One and the same sample provided the 24 T cell receptor beta chains below, sequenced in a study of control samples from healthy donors and cancer patients. Profiled with immunoSEQ multiplex PCR; TCRdb holds only in-frame clones, not every one. Among about 170,000 clones listed, roughly 95% were seen once. Input material: blood. Source of these receptors: a woman aged 55-70 years in good health.

This sequence joins TRBV6-5 and TRBJ2-6, with D possibly being TRBD1 (6 bases). Trimming removed 6 bases from V and 2 bases from J, with 11 bases in between. This CDR3 is 15 amino acids long. Germline values: CDR1 MNHEY, CDR2 SVGAGI. This CDR3 is CASSSEGAGANVLTF. In nucleotides, the CDR3 is TGTGCCAGCAGCAGTGAGGGGGCTGGGGCCAACGTCCTGACTTTC.

V and J are TRBV7-9 and TRBJ2-1; TRBD1 aligns across 8 bases. The CDR3 sequence is 12 residues long. The V gene end was trimmed by 5 bases and the J gene end by 11 bases; junction bases not matched to a gene: 5. CDR1 is SEHNR and CDR2 is FQNEAQ in the germline V gene (reference sequence). The CDR3 loop reads CASSATGGKQFF. As DNA, the CDR3 is TGTGCCAGCAGCGCAACAGGGGGAAAGCAGTTCTTC. The full variable domain, its missing parts supplied by reference TRBV7-9 and TRBJ2-1, is DTGVSQNPRHKITKRGQNVTFRCDPISEHNRLYWYRQTLGQGPEFLTYFQNEAQLEKSRLLSDRFSAERPKGSFSTLEIQRTEQGDSAMYLCASSATGGKQFFGPGTRLTVL.

CDR3 amino acids: CASSLLSSGANVLTF. The DNA for the CDR3 is TGCGCCAGCAGCTTACTGAGCTCTGGGGCCAACGTCCTGACTTTC. The V gene is TRBV5-1, the J gene TRBJ2-6; D remains unclear. The CDR3 length is 15 residues. Trimming pared 2 bases from V and 0 bases from J, leaving 6 bases between. CDR1 and CDR2 from the germline V gene are SGHRS and YFSETQ.

The rearrangement links TRBV9 to TRBJ2-3, with D perhaps matching TRBD2 (7 bases). The germline CDR1 and CDR2 sequences are SGDLS and YYNGEE. This CDR3 comprises 15 residues. Trimming shortened V by 3 bases and J by 5 bases, and 16 bases separated the two germline ends. CDR3 in DNA: TGTGCCAGCAGCGCGGGGCCGGGGGGCGGAGATACGCAGTATTTT. Translated: CASSAGPGGGDTQYF.

This sequence joins TRBV3-1 (or the pseudogene TRBV3-2) and TRBJ1-1; D unclear. CDR3 length: 16 amino acids. CDR1 LGHDT and CDR2 YNNKEL come from the germline V gene (reference sequence). The V end was cut by 0 bases, the J end by 1 base, with 12 bases between. The CDR3 spells CASSQEYGLGNTEAFF. Here the CDR3 DNA reads TGTGCCAGCAGCCAAGAATATGGTCTGGGGAACACTGAAGCTTTCTTT.

V and J are TRBV7-9 and TRBJ2-5; 10 nucleotides line up with TRBD2. The junction had 13 bases not matched to a gene; V was cut back by 1 base and J by 5 bases. The germline gives CDR1 SEHNR, CDR2 FQNEAQ (reference sequence). This CDR3 contains 18 residues. The CDR3 loop reads CASSLVSTWGLASETQYF. CDR3 DNA sequence: TGTGCCAGCAGCTTAGTTAGTACGTGGGGACTAGCGTCGGAGACCCAGTACTTC.

The chain employs TRBV7-9 and TRBJ2-3; D call uncertain. V was pared by 10 bases and J by 4 bases, with 18 bases between. This CDR3 spans 14 amino acids. CDR1 is SEHNR, CDR2 FQNEAQ, per germline (reference sequence). CDR3 in amino acids: CAITSRVVSDTQYF. The CDR3 nucleotides are TGTGCCATCACGAGTCGAGTTGTGTCAGATACGCAGTATTTT.

V and J are TRBV5-6 and TRBJ2-3; 12 nucleotides align to TRBD2. Germline CDR1 and CDR2: SGHDT and YYEEEE. Losses at the gene ends were 4 bases for V and 0 bases for J; bases not matched to a gene: 9. CDR3 length: 18 amino acids. The CDR3 is CASSPLTSGGPSTDTQYF. In DNA, the CDR3 is TGTGCCAGCAGCCCACTGACTAGCGGGGGACCCAGCACAGATACGCAGTATTTT.

The chain recombines TRBV18 with TRBJ2-5; 8 bases line up with TRBD1. Germline trimming cut 4 bases from V and 1 base from J; bases unmatched to any gene: 2. Germline CDR1 and CDR2: KGHSH and LQKENI. There are 14 residues in the CDR3. CDR3 bases: TGTGCCAGCTCACAAGGACAGGGCCAAGAGACCCAGTACTTC. Protein product: CASSQGQGQETQYF. The entire variable domain, with the rest obtained from reference TRBV18 and TRBJ2-5, is as follows: NAGVMQNPRHLVRRRGQEARLRCSPMKGHSHVYWYRQLPEEGLKFMVYLQKENIIDESGMPKERFSAEFPKEGPSILRIQQVVRGDSAAYFCASSQGQGQETQYFGPGTRLLVL.

In DNA, the CDR3 is TGTGCCAGCAGCTTAGCTTGGACAGGGTTAGGCGAAAAACTGTTTTTT. The encoded protein is CASSLAWTGLGEKLFF. The chain recombines TRBV7-9 with TRBJ1-4; 8 bases map to TRBD1. V shed 0 bases and J 8 bases; nucleotides not matched to a gene: 8. Germline V gene lookup returns CDR1 SEHNR and CDR2 FQNEAQ (reference sequence). This CDR3 has 16 amino acids.

CDR3: CASSPVDQKGQYF. The CDR3 bases are TGCGCCAGCAGCCCTGTGGACCAGAAAGGGCAGTATTTT. The chain has TRBV5-1 and TRBJ2-3; D is unresolved. In germline, CDR1 is SGHRS, CDR2 YFSETQ. The CDR3 extends over 13 amino acids. The V end was cut by 4 bases, the J end by 11 bases, with 17 bases between. Based on the CDR3 plus reference TRBV5-1 and TRBJ2-3, the full variable domain is KAGVTQTPRYLIKTRGQQVTLSCSPISGHRSVSWYQQTPGQGLQFLFEYFSETQRNKGNFPGRFSGRQFSNSRSEMNVSTLELGDSALYLCASSPVDQKGQYFGPGTRLTVL.

The J gene is TRBJ2-7, the V gene TRBV3-1 (or the pseudogene TRBV3-2); 7 bases fit TRBD2. This CDR3 comprises 15 residues. CDR1 LGHDT and CDR2 YNNKEL come from the germline V gene (reference sequence). Trimming at V came to 6 bases and at J to 6 bases, leaving 14 bases not matched to a gene. In nucleotides, the CDR3 is TGTGCCAGCAGTCCGAATGGGGGGGGTTTCGGCGAGCAGTACTTC. This codes for CASSPNGGGFGEQYF.

The rearrangement uses TRBV5-1 and TRBJ2-3; no clear D gene. The CDR3 covers 12 residues. V was trimmed by 2 bases and J by 2 bases, leaving 3 bases between them. In germline, CDR1 is SGHRS, CDR2 YFSETQ. The CDR3 sequence is CASSFPTDTQYF. CDR3 in DNA: TGCGCCAGCAGCTTCCCCACAGATACGCAGTATTTT.

V is TRBV18 and J is TRBJ2-2, with TRBD2 identical over 13 bases. Germline CDR1 is KGHSH and CDR2 is LQKENI. There are 18 residues in the CDR3. Losses at the gene ends were 3 bases for V and 2 bases for J; bases not matched to a gene: 6. The chain's CDR3 is CASSPRLAGGQNTGELFF. CDR3 bases: TGTGCCAGCTCACCGAGACTAGCGGGGGGCCAAAACACCGGGGAGCTGTTTTTT.

The chain carries TRBV6-2 or TRBV6-3 and TRBJ1-6; D is undetermined. This CDR3 region has 16 residues. Trimming cost V 2 bases and J 0 bases, with 8 bases left between them. Germline V gene lookup returns CDR1 MNHEY and CDR2 SVGEGT. CDR3 residues: CASSYRASSYNSPLHF. DNA for the CDR3: TGTGCCAGCAGTTACAGGGCGAGCTCCTATAATTCACCCCTCCACTTT.

This clone has just one count. V is TRBV6-5 and J is TRBJ1-2; D is undetermined. Germline V lookup: CDR1 MNHEY, CDR2 SVGAGI. With 0 bases removed from V and 5 bases from J, the gap between germline ends came to 13 bases. The CDR3 has 15 amino acids. In DNA form, the CDR3 reads TGTGCCAGCAGTTACTCGCTTGGGGTAGAATATGGCTACACCTTC. It specifies CASSYSLGVEYGYTF.

CDR3 loop: CASSQGVNYEKLFF. The CDR3 region has the DNA TGTGCCAGCAGCCAGGGGGTAAATTATGAAAAACTGTTTTTT. J is TRBJ1-4 and V is TRBV2; 7 bases agree with TRBD1. This CDR3 region has 14 residues. CDR1 and CDR2 (germline): SNHLY, FYNNEI. V lost 6 bases and J lost 6; bases outside the gene matches: 7. Combining the CDR3 with reference TRBV2 and TRBJ1-4 gives the whole variable domain EPEVTQTPSHQVTQMGQEVILRCVPISNHLYFYWYRQILGQKVEFLVSFYNNEISEKSEIFDDQFSVERPDGSNFTLKIRSTKLEDSAMYFCASSQGVNYEKLFFGSGTQLSVL.

The chain employs TRBV11-3 and TRBJ2-7; 11 bases agree with TRBD1. V dropped 3 bases and J dropped 7; count of bases not matched to a gene: 5. The germline gives CDR1 SGHNT, CDR2 YENEEA. The CDR3 is 14 amino acids. CDR3 residues: CASSFGQGAQEQYF. The CDR3 DNA reads as TGTGCCAGCAGCTTCGGACAGGGGGCGCAAGAGCAGTACTTC. Looking up the rest from reference TRBV11-3 and TRBJ2-7 gives the full variable domain: EAGVVQSPRYKIIEKKQPVAFWCNPISGHNTLYWYLQNLGQGPELLIRYENEEAVDDSQLPKDRFSAERLKGVDSTLKIQPAELGDSAVYLCASSFGQGAQEQYFGPGTRLTVT.

This chain uses TRBV29-1 with TRBJ1-2; D gene ambiguous. CDR1 and CDR2 (germline): SQVTM, ANQGSEA. This CDR3 has 16 residues. Trimming removed 0 bases from V and 0 bases from J, with 14 bases in between. The CDR3 DNA sequence: TGCAGCGTTGAAGATACGACCGACGGGGCTAACTATGGCTACACCTTC. Translating it yields CSVEDTTDGANYGYTF.

This clone was recorded only once. The chain uses TRBV6-6 and TRBJ1-5; 9 bases fit TRBD1. The trim removed 6 bases at V and 6 bases at J, leaving 9 bases unmatched. The CDR3 is 15 amino acids. Germline values: CDR1 MNHNY, CDR2 SVGAGI (reference sequence). In nucleotides, the CDR3 is TGTGCCAGCAGAATGACAGGGGGTGAGGTTCAGCCCCAGCATTTT. It yields the protein CASRMTGGEVQPQHF.

V usage is TRBV9 and J usage is TRBJ1-5; tentatively, D is TRBD1 (5 bases). The length of the CDR3 is 13 residues. CDR1 and CDR2 from the germline V gene are SGDLS and YYNGEE. V was shortened by 4 bases and J by 4 bases, with 9 bases between the two germline ends. The CDR3 reads CASSYRGNQPQHF. The CDR3 coding sequence is TGTGCCAGCAGCTATAGGGGAAATCAGCCCCAGCATTTT.

V and J are TRBV7-9 and TRBJ1-2, with D tentatively TRBD1 (6 bases). Per germline, CDR1 SEHNR and CDR2 FQNEAQ (reference sequence). V lost 4 bases to trimming and J lost 2 bases, with 17 bases between them. The CDR3 is made up of 16 amino acids. CDR3: CASSSIQGRVNYGYTF. For the CDR3, the DNA is TGTGCCAGCAGCTCAATACAGGGTAGGGTCAACTATGGCTACACCTTC.

V usage is TRBV5-1 and J usage is TRBJ1-2, with 9 positions matching TRBD1. This CDR3 comprises 17 residues. J was trimmed by 4 bases and V by 0 bases; bases with no gene match: 10. Germline V gene lookup returns CDR1 SGHRS and CDR2 YFSETQ. The CDR3 sequence: CASSLAVIDRGSYGYTF. The DNA of the CDR3 is TGCGCCAGCAGCTTGGCCGTAATCGACAGGGGGTCCTATGGCTACACCTTC.

This clone was detected only once. The V and J genes are TRBV15 and TRBJ1-1; perhaps TRBD1 as D (5 bases). Trimming removed 1 base from V and 5 bases from J, with 17 bases in between. Per germline, CDR1 LNHNV and CDR2 YYDKDF (reference sequence). This CDR3 spans 16 amino acids. The CDR3 loop is CATSRGFARGSTEAFF. Written as DNA, the CDR3 is TGTGCCACCAGCAGAGGTTTCGCTAGGGGATCGACTGAAGCTTTCTTT.